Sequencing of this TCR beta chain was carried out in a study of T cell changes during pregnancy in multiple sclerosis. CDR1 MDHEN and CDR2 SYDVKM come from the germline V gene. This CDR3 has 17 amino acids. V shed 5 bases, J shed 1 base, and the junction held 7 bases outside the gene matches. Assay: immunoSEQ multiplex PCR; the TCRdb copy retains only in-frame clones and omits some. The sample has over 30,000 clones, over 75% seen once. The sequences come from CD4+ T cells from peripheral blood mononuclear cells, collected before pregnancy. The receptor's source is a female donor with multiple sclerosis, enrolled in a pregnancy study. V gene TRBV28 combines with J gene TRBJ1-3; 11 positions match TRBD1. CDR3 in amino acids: CASSARGTGGSGNTIYF. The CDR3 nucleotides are TGTGCCAGCAGTGCCCGCGGGACAGGGGGTTCTGGAAACACCATATATTTT.